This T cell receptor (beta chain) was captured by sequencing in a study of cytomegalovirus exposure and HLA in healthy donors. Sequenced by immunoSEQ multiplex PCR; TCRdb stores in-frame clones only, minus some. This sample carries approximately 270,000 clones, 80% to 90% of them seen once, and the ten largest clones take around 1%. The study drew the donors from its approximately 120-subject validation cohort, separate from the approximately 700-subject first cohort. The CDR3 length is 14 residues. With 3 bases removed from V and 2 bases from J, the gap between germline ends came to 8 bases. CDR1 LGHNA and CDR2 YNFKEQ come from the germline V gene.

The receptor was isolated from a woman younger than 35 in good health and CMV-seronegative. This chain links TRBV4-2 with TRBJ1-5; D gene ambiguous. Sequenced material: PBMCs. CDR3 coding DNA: TGTGCCAGCAGCCAGGAGATGCGCAATCAGCCCCAGCATTTT. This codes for CASSQEMRNQPQHF.